A single sample gave rise to the 28 T cell receptor beta chains below, sequenced in a study of early T cells in non-severe SARS-CoV-2 infection. TCRdb used MiXCR to reprocess the 5' RACE reads, holding one entry per CDR3 protein. The sample holds 50,000 to 75,000 distinct CDR3 sequences, about 12% seen once. This specimen was whole blood, taken at baseline. All receptors derive from an adult who was a healthcare worker with PCR-confirmed SARS-CoV-2 infection or an uninfected control (not recorded which). The donor label of this sample is uncertain.

This clonotype has only a few counts. This chain joins TRBV6-1 and TRBJ1-1, with D possibly matching TRBD1 (6 bases). V shed 4 bases and J shed 3 bases, with 15 bases lying between them. The CDR3 has 15 residues. CDR1 and CDR2 (germline): MNHNS, SASEGT. CDR3 bases: TGTGCCAGCAGTGGACAGGCGCCAGAGTACACTGAAGCTTTCTTT. This sequence encodes CASSGQAPEYTEAFF.

This clonotype was found many times. The chain has TRBV27 and TRBJ1-5; no clear D. CDR1 and CDR2 (germline): MNHEY, SMNVEV (reference sequence). V lost 0 bases to trimming and J lost 2 bases, with 14 bases between them. The CDR3 has 17 residues. CDR3 in amino acids: CASSLSGWVRGNQPQHF. Written as DNA, the CDR3 is TGTGCCAGCAGTTTATCGGGTTGGGTTCGAGGCAATCAGCCCCAGCATTTT.

V gene TRBV6-5 combines with J gene TRBJ1-1; tentative D call: TRBD1 (6 bases). V shed 8 bases and J shed 11 bases, with 27 bases lying between them. Germline assignment: CDR1 MNHEY and CDR2 SVGAGI. The CDR3 has 15 amino acids. CDR3 DNA: TGTGCCAGCCGCAATACGCAGGGGTTTGGTTTGGGTGCTTTCTTT. Its protein is CASRNTQGFGLGAFF.

Only a few counts were recorded for this clonotype. The chain carries TRBV10-3 and TRBJ2-7; D not certain. The CDR3 extends over 12 amino acids. Trimming took off 3 bases at V and 3 bases at J, with 6 bases between the two ends. Germline CDR1 reads ENHRY; CDR2 reads SYGVKD. The CDR3 DNA reads as TGTGCCATCAGTGACCAAGGCTACGAGCAGTACGTC. The encoded protein is CAISDQGYEQYV.

This clonotype was seen more than once but under ten times. This chain joins TRBV4-1 and TRBJ1-2; the D is unclear. The CDR3 loop spans 15 amino acids. Germline V CDR1 and CDR2: MGHRA, YSYEKL. The V gene lost 3 bases and the J gene lost 6 bases, with 17 bases spanning the gap. The DNA of the CDR3 is TGCGCCAGCAGCCATCTACTTAGCCAAGGGAATGGCTACACCTTC. Translating it yields CASSHLLSQGNGYTF.

This chain uses TRBV6-6 with TRBJ1-6; D perhaps matches TRBD1 (6 bases). Germline assignment: CDR1 MNHNY and CDR2 SVGAGI (reference sequence). The CDR3 spans 16 residues. The ends were cut back, 6 bases at V and 0 bases at J, with 12 bases in the middle. The DNA of the CDR3 is TGTGCCAGCAGCCCTACAGGGATCTCCTATAATTCACCCCTCCACTTT. Residues: CASSPTGISYNSPLHF.

The chain employs TRBV7-3 and TRBJ2-5; 7 bases align to TRBD1. Per the germline V gene, CDR1 is SGHTA and CDR2 is FQGTGA. The ends lost 5 bases at V and 4 bases at J; junction bases unmatched: 13. The CDR3 contains 16 residues. The CDR3 region is CASSPTGTVVGETQYF. The CDR3 DNA sequence: TGTGCCAGCAGCCCAACCGGGACAGTGGTTGGAGAGACCCAGTACTTC.

This clonotype was seen many times. J is TRBJ1-2 and V is TRBV28, with a tentative D call TRBD1 (5 bases). From germline, CDR1 is MDHEN and CDR2 SYDVKM. This CDR3 contains 14 residues. V was cut by 5 bases and J by 4 bases, with 14 bases left in between. The CDR3 nucleotides read TGTGCCAGCAGTCCCGGTGCAGGGTCCTATGGCTACACCTTC. This codes for CASSPGAGSYGYTF.

On this clonotype: A junction boundary mismatches the germline segment, possibly from a read error. The chain carries TRBV7-2 and TRBJ2-5; 8 bases are shared with TRBD2. Germline V gene lookup returns CDR1 SGHTA and CDR2 FQGNSA. The CDR3 is made up of 14 amino acids. The CDR3 region has the DNA TGTGTCAGCAGCTTAATAGCGGGAACGGAGACCCAGTACTTC. Encoded protein: CVSSLIAGTETQYF.

This clonotype was counted only a few times. The chain recombines TRBV7-2 with TRBJ1-1, with 8 nucleotides matching TRBD1. Germline CDR1 and CDR2: SGHTA and FQGNSA. This CDR3 spans 16 amino acids. V lost 5 bases and J lost 5; bases outside the gene matches: 13. CDR3 in DNA: TGTGCCAGCAGCACCCGAGCAGGGGGCGTAAGGACTGAAGCTTTCTTT. Its protein product is CASSTRAGGVRTEAFF.

The gene calls are TRBV5-1 and TRBJ2-3; 10 bases map to TRBD1. The CDR3 covers 16 residues. V shed 2 bases, J shed 3 bases, and the junction held 6 bases outside the gene matches. Germline loops: CDR1 SGHRS, CDR2 YFSETQ. The CDR3 DNA follows: TGCGCCAGCAGCTTAATGACAGGGGGCGCAACAGATACGCAGTATTTT. Protein product: CASSLMTGGATDTQYF.

This clonotype was observed many times. The chain joins TRBV12-3 or TRBV12-4 to TRBJ1-3, with 9 positions matching TRBD1. This CDR3 has 14 residues. Losses at the gene ends were 4 bases for V and 7 bases for J; bases not matched to a gene: 5. CDR3: CASSYGTGSNTIYF. DNA for the CDR3: TGTGCCAGCAGTTACGGGACAGGGTCGAACACCATATATTTT.

This clonotype has a handful of counts. The chain couples TRBV4-1 to TRBJ2-7; no clear D gene. This CDR3 has 13 residues. V was shortened by 2 bases and J by 4 bases, with 9 bases between the two germline ends. Germline lookup yields CDR1 MGHRA and CDR2 YSYEKL. The CDR3 region is CASSQFLGYEQYV. In nucleotides, the CDR3 is TGCGCCAGCAGCCAATTCTTAGGTTACGAGCAGTACGTC.

This chain joins TRBV6-2 or TRBV6-3 and TRBJ1-6, with D perhaps TRBD1 (5 bases). The CDR3 has 15 residues. Germline CDR1 MNHEY, CDR2 SVGEGT. Trimming stripped 4 bases from V and 8 bases from J, with 15 bases between. CDR3 amino acids: CASSSGGRPYSPLHF. The CDR3 DNA reads as TGTGCCAGCAGTTCGGGGGGACGGCCATATTCACCCCTCCACTTT.

This clonotype was detected only a few times. The chain is built from TRBV18 and TRBJ2-7, with no clear D. The CDR3 totals 14 residues. Germline V gene lookup returns CDR1 KGHSH and CDR2 LQKENI. Deletions cut 2 bases from V and 2 bases from J, with 10 bases between. CDR3 region: CASSPSNRAYEQYV. The DNA for the CDR3 is TGTGCCAGCTCACCATCAAATCGGGCCTACGAGCAGTACGTC.

The chain couples TRBV29-1 to TRBJ2-7; D is possibly TRBD1 (6 bases). Germline values: CDR1 SQVTM, CDR2 ANQGSEA. Trimming took 8 bases from V and 3 from J, leaving 17 bases between them. The CDR3 length is 13 residues. The CDR3 bases are TGCAGCCAGAGCAGGGGCGATGACTACGAGCAGTACGTC. It codes for CSQSRGDDYEQYV.

This clonotype came up many times. The chain combines TRBV14 with TRBJ1-1; D gene ambiguous. V was cut by 1 base and J by 3 bases, with 15 bases left in between. The CDR3 is made up of 16 amino acids. Germline CDR1 is SGHDN and CDR2 is FVKESK. For the CDR3, the DNA is TGTGCCAGCAGCCAAGGGAGTTGGAGGGCAGACACTGAAGCTTTCTTT. As protein: CASSQGSWRADTEAFF.

This clonotype was observed many times. The rearrangement joins TRBV2 to TRBJ2-3; no definite D call. There are 15 residues in the CDR3. The V end lost 0 bases, the J end lost 1 base, and 8 bases lay between the germline ends. Germline CDR1 SNHLY, CDR2 FYNNEI. CDR3 region: CASSEASVGTDTQYF. CDR3 nucleotide sequence: TGTGCCAGCAGTGAAGCCTCCGTGGGCACAGATACGCAGTATTTT.

V is TRBV10-3 and J is TRBJ2-2; D gene ambiguous. The V and J ends lost 7 bases and 2 bases respectively, with 8 bases between them. The CDR3 length is 13 residues. The V gene's germline CDR1 is ENHRY and CDR2 SYGVKD. CDR3 in DNA: TGTGCCATCAAGGCCCTAAACACCGGGGAGCTGTTTTTT. It is translated as CAIKALNTGELFF.

V and J are TRBV12-3 or TRBV12-4 and TRBJ2-3; 10 positions match TRBD1. V was clipped by 3 bases and J by 2 bases; unmatched bases: 5. This CDR3 contains 16 residues. The CDR3: CASSFTGTGATDTQYF. CDR3 sequence (DNA): TGTGCCAGCAGTTTTACTGGGACAGGGGCCACAGATACGCAGTATTTT.

In its sample, this clonotype was seen many times. The CDR3 DNA follows: TGTGCCAGCCGAAGAGTAAAACAGGTTTTCAACGGCGAGCAGTACGTC. This translates into CASRRVKQVFNGEQYV. The chain is built from TRBV21-1 and TRBJ2-7; the table's D call, TRBD1, was not checked against the DNA. TRBV21-1 is flagged as a pseudogene. The CDR3 loop spans 16 amino acids.

This clonotype was observed a handful of times. The chain combines TRBV5-4 with TRBJ2-1; D possibly corresponds to TRBD2 (6 bases). The V end lost 0 bases, the J end lost 0 bases, and 16 bases lay between the germline ends. Germline V lookup: CDR1 SGHNT, CDR2 YYREEE (reference sequence). The CDR3 sequence is 18 residues long. CDR3 sequence reads: CASSLATGGRSSYNEQFF. Written as DNA, the CDR3 is TGTGCCAGCAGCTTGGCCACTGGAGGGCGGAGCTCCTACAATGAGCAGTTCTTC. The full variable domain, its missing parts supplied by reference TRBV5-4 and TRBJ2-1, is ETGVTQSPTHLIKTRGQQVTLRCSSQSGHNTVSWYQQALGQGPQFIFQYYREEENGRGNFPPRFSGLQFPNYSSELNVNALELDDSALYLCASSLATGGRSSYNEQFFGPGTRLTVL.

This clonotype was recorded a few times. The chain uses TRBV3-1 and TRBJ1-1; 8 bases map to TRBD1. The V gene end was trimmed by 2 bases and the J gene end by 4 bases; junction bases not matched to a gene: 9. The CDR3 spans 16 residues. Looked up from germline, CDR1 is LGHDT and CDR2 is YNNKEL (reference sequence). CDR3 sequence: CASSQYLDRDVTEAFF. In nucleotides, the CDR3 is TGTGCCAGCAGCCAATATCTGGACAGGGATGTCACTGAAGCTTTCTTT.

This clonotype was counted between two and nine times. V gene TRBV20-1 combines with J gene TRBJ2-7; tentatively, D is TRBD1 (6 bases). The germline V and J ends were trimmed by 3 bases and 4 bases, with 16 bases remaining between them. This CDR3 region has 14 residues. Germline V lookup: CDR1 DFQATT, CDR2 SNEGSKA (reference sequence). For the CDR3, the DNA is TGCAGTGCTAGTGATGGGAAGGGGGTTTACGAGCAGTACGTC. It encodes CSASDGKGVYEQYV.

The V call is TRBV7-3, the J call TRBJ1-5; D ambiguous. The V end was cut by 1 base, the J end by 4 bases, with 5 bases between. Germline loops: CDR1 SGHTA, CDR2 FQGTGA. The CDR3 spans 13 residues. This chain's CDR3 is CASSLNYNQPQHF. CDR3 sequence (DNA): TGTGCCAGCAGCTTAAATTATAATCAGCCCCAGCATTTT.

This clonotype appeared a few times. V is TRBV19 and J is TRBJ2-5; D might be TRBD1 (6 bases). The CDR3 runs 15 residues. V was clipped by 6 bases and J by 3 bases, with 17 bases between them. Germline V gives CDR1 LNHDA, CDR2 SQIVND (reference sequence). CDR3 DNA sequence: TGTGCCAGTAGGAACGAACGGACAGACAAAGAGACCCAGTACTTC. Its translation is CASRNERTDKETQYF.

Ten or more counts support this clonotype. This chain uses TRBV10-3 with TRBJ2-7; 8 bases map to TRBD2. CDR1 and CDR2 from the germline V gene are ENHRY and SYGVKD. The length of the CDR3 is 18 residues. V was pared by 0 bases and J by 2 bases, with 12 bases of the junction left unmatched. CDR3 sequence (DNA): TGTGCCATCAGTGAGTCGAAAGCGCGGGGGGAGAAGGCCTACGAGCAGTACGTC. It is translated as CAISESKARGEKAYEQYV.

This clonotype has more than one count but fewer than ten. This chain connects TRBV19 to TRBJ1-1, with D unclear. The CDR3 contains 15 residues. The V and J ends lost 5 bases and 0 bases respectively, with 13 bases between them. Germline CDR1 LNHDA, CDR2 SQIVND (reference sequence). The DNA of the CDR3 is TGTGCCAGTAGTCGGTACAGCCGTATGAACACTGAAGCTTTCTTT. It translates to CASSRYSRMNTEAFF.